The clone carrying this TCR beta chain was counted a few times. V lost 7 bases to trimming and J lost 8 bases, with 20 bases between them. The CDR3 length is 14 residues. Germline CDR1 is SNHLY and CDR2 is FYNNEI. The data were taken from a study of hypomethylating agent response in myelodysplastic syndrome. The repertoire was sequenced with immunoSEQ multiplex PCR; TCRdb's copy has only in-frame clones and lacks some. Seen here are some 10,000 clones, approximately 83% observed once, and the top ten hold over 3%. This TCR derives from a human donor with myelodysplastic syndrome. The chain uses TRBV2 and TRBJ1-1; D uncertain. The starting material was bone marrow, obtained before or after starting hypomethylating agent treatment for myelodysplastic syndrome (not recorded which). CDR3: CASTLSTASAEAFF. The CDR3 bases are TGTGCCAGCACCTTGAGCACGGCCAGTGCGGAAGCTTTCTTT.